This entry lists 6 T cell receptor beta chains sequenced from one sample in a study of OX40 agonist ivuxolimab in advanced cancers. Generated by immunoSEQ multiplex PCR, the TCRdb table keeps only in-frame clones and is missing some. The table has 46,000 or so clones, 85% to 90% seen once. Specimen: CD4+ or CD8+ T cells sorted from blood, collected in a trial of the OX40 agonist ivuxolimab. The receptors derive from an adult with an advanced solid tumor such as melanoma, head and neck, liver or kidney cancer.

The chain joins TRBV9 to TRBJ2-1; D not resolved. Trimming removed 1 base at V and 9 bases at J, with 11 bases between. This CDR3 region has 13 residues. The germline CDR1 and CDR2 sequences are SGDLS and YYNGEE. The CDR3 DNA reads TGTGCCAGCAGCGTATCTACGCTCAGTGAGCAGTTCTTC. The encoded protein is CASSVSTLSEQFF.

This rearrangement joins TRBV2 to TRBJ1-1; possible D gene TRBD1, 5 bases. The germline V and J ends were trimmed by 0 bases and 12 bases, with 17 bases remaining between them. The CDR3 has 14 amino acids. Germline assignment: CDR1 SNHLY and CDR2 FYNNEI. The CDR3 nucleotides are TGTGCCAGCAGTGAAGCGGTAGTGGGAGGGGCTCCTTTCTTT. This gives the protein CASSEAVVGGAPFF.

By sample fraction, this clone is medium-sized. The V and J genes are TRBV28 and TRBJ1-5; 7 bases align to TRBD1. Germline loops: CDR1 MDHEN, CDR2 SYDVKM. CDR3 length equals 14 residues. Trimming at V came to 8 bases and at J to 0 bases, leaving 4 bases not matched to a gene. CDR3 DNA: TGTGCCAGCGGGGGACAGTATAGCAATCAGCCCCAGCATTTT. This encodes CASGGQYSNQPQHF.

The CDR3 nucleotides are TGTGCCAGCGTCCGGGGAGGAGGCTACACCTTC. The encoded protein is CASVRGGGYTF. The chain joins TRBV9 to TRBJ1-2; D is unclear. The CDR3 runs to 11 residues. Per the germline V gene, CDR1 is SGDLS and CDR2 is YYNGEE. The V end lost 7 bases, the J end lost 8 bases, and 12 bases lay between the germline ends.

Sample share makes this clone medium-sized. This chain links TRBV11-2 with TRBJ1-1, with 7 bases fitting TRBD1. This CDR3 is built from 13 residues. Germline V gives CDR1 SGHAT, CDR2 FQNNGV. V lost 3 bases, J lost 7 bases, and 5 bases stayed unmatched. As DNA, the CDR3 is TGTGCCAGCAGCTTGGGACAGACTTATGAAGCTTTCTTT. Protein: CASSLGQTYEAFF.

The chain's CDR3 is CASSPGQGANYGYTF. The CDR3 DNA is TGTGCCAGCAGCCCAGGACAGGGAGCTAACTATGGCTACACCTTC. The V and J genes are TRBV7-3 and TRBJ1-2, with TRBD1 identical over 8 bases. V lost 5 bases to trimming and J lost 0 bases; unmatched junction nucleotides: 5. Germline CDR1 SGHTA, CDR2 FQGTGA. The CDR3 has 15 amino acids.